This T cell receptor (beta chain) was documented in a study of regulatory T cells in long-lasting Graves disease. General study results and limits: Small sample size may have lowered accuracy.

To make TCR beta libraries, researchers used iRepertoire HTBI primers and Arm-PCR of CDR3 regions. TCRdb independently ran MiXCR on the multiplex PCR reads; one entry per CDR3 protein. The sample carries 550,000 to 650,000 distinct CDR3 sequences, more than 15% recorded once. Comment on this clonotype: Its antigen is not known.

The CDR3 sequence is 13 residues long. V was clipped by 5 bases and J by 5 bases; unmatched bases: 2. Germline V lookup: CDR1 SQVTM, CDR2 ANQGSEA. The time point: newly diagnosed GD, antithyroid drugs for less than 3 months. Isolated PBMC RNA provided the starting material for the TCR library. Graves' disease diagnosis followed American Thyroid Association guidelines. Patients were from an endocrinology department in Xi'an, China. The sample was also reused in another study, on T cells in Graves' hyperthyroidism and ophthalmopathy.

The chain employs TRBV29-1 and TRBJ2-7, with 14 nucleotides matching TRBD2. The sequencing here drew on peripheral blood mononuclear cells (PBMCs), taken at new diagnosis, from a patient treated with antithyroid drugs. The TCR comes from a man aged 18 to 30 with Graves disease. The CDR3 loop is CSVRTSGRHEQYF. The CDR3 DNA reads as TGCAGCGTTCGGACTAGCGGGAGGCACGAGCAGTACTTC.